This T cell receptor (beta chain) was captured in a study of T-cell memory formation after mild COVID-19. Germline CDR1 is SGHRS and CDR2 is YFSETQ. The CDR3 contains 15 residues. J gave up 8 bases and V 4 bases, and 6 bases lay outside the gene matches. This clonotype was detected only a few times. TCRdb reanalysed the 5' RACE reads using MiXCR and keeps one entry per CDR3 protein. The repertoire holds 300,000 to 350,000 distinct CDR3 sequences, approximately 19% seen once, with over 20% in the top ten. Sequenced sample: PBMCs or a T cell subset sorted from them (not recorded which). This sequence was found in a young man who had mild COVID-19 (a few samples of this study predate the infection). Cell type and time point are not known. The genes are TRBV5-1 and TRBJ1-6; TRBD1 matches at 10 bases. In DNA, the CDR3 is TGCGCCAGCAGCACGGGACAGGGGATTGATTCACCCCTCCACTTT. As protein: CASSTGQGIDSPLHF.